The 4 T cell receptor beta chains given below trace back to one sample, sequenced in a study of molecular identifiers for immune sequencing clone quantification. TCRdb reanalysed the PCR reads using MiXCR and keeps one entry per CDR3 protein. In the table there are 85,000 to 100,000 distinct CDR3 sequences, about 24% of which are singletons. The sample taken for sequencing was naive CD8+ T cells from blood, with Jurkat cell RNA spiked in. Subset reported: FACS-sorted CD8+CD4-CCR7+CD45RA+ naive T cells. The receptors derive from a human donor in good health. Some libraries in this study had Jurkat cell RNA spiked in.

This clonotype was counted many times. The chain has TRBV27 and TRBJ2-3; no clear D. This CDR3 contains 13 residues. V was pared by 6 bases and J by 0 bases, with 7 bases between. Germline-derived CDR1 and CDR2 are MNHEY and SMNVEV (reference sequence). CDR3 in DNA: TGTGCCAGCAGCCCCCAAAGCACAGATACGCAGTATTTT. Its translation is CASSPQSTDTQYF.

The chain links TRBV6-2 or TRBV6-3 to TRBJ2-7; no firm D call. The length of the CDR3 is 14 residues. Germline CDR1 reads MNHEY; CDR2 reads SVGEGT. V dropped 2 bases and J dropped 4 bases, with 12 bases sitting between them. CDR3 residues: CASSYPGAQYEQYF. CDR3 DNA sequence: TGTGCCAGCAGTTACCCGGGCGCCCAATACGAGCAGTACTTC.

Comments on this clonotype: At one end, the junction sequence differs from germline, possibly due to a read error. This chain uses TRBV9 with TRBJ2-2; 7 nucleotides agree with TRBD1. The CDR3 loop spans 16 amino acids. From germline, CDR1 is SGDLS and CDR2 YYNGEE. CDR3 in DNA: TGTGCCAGCAGCGGTGCAGGGGGAATGAACACCGGGAAGCTGTTTTTT. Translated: CASSGAGGMNTGKLFF.

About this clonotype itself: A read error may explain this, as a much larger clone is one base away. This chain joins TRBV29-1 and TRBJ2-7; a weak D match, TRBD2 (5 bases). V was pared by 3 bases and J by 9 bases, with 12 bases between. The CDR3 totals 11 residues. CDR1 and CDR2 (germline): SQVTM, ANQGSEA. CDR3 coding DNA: TGCAGCGTTGACGATAGCGCCGCGCAGTACTTC. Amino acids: CSVDDSAAQYF.